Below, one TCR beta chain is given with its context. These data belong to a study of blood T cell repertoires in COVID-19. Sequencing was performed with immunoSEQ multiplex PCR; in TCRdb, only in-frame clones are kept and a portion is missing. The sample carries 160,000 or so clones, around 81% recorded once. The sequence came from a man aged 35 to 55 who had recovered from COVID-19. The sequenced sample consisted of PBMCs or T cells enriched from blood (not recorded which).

CDR3: CSVSGTGGASTEAFF. The CDR3 bases are TGCAGCGTCAGCGGGACAGGGGGCGCGAGCACTGAAGCTTTCTTT. V and J are TRBV29-1 and TRBJ1-1, with 12 bases aligning to TRBD1. V dropped 6 bases and J dropped 4; count of bases not matched to a gene: 9. The CDR3 totals 15 residues. Germline V gene lookup returns CDR1 SQVTM and CDR2 ANQGSEA.